This entry lists 6 T cell receptor beta chains sequenced from one sample in a study of T cell responses to AZD1222 COVID-19 vaccine. Generated by immunoSEQ multiplex PCR, the TCRdb table keeps only in-frame clones and is missing some. The profile covers about 86,000 clones, with roughly nine tenths appearing a single time and approximately 2.1% taken by the ten largest. The sample here was peripheral blood, taken on day 0 of AZD1222 vaccination. The receptors stem from an adult in good health.

The chain uses TRBV5-4 and TRBJ1-3; no firm D call. V dropped 1 base and J dropped 0 bases, with 11 bases sitting between them. The V gene's germline CDR1 is SGHNT and CDR2 YYREEE (reference sequence). This CDR3 comprises 16 residues. This chain's CDR3 is CASSLSREGSGNTIYF. The CDR3 DNA follows: TGTGCCAGCAGCTTGAGCAGAGAAGGCTCTGGAAACACCATATATTTT.

The chain is built from TRBV2 and TRBJ2-3; TRBD2 aligns across 9 bases. The CDR3 contains 15 residues. In germline, CDR1 is SNHLY, CDR2 FYNNEI. V gave up 4 bases and J gave up 8 bases; unmatched junction bases: 10. The CDR3 region is CASSALAGRGGTQYF. The CDR3 bases are TGTGCCAGCAGTGCCCTAGCGGGAAGAGGGGGTACGCAGTATTTT.

The chain couples TRBV27 to TRBJ2-1; 16 bases map to TRBD2. This CDR3 is built from 22 residues. From germline, CDR1 is MNHEY and CDR2 SMNVEV (reference sequence). Trimming removed 3 bases from V and 0 bases from J; junction bases left unmatched: 14. The chain's CDR3 is CASSFSSGTSGGGLSSYNEQFF. CDR3 in DNA: TGTGCCAGCAGTTTCTCATCCGGGACTAGCGGGGGGGGACTCAGCTCCTACAATGAGCAGTTCTTC.

The gene calls are TRBV12-3 or TRBV12-4 and TRBJ2-7; no firm D call. Trimming took off 6 bases at V and 6 bases at J, with 12 bases between the two ends. This CDR3 has 12 amino acids. For the CDR3, the DNA is TGTGCCAGCAGGGACGGACCCTTCGAGCAGTACTTC. This sequence encodes CASRDGPFEQYF.

V and J are TRBV7-6 and TRBJ2-2; a possible D gene is TRBD2 (5 bases). V lost 2 bases, J lost 6 bases, and 16 bases lay in between. Germline-derived CDR1 and CDR2 are SGHVS and FNYEAQ. CDR3 length: 16 residues. The CDR3 nucleotides read TGTGCCAGCAGCTTAAATCCGAGGGTATTAGCCGGGGAGCTGTTTTTT. Its translation: CASSLNPRVLAGELFF.

V usage is TRBV11-2 and J usage is TRBJ2-6, with no clear D. This CDR3 spans 16 amino acids. Trimming took off 2 bases at V and 2 bases at J, with 10 bases between the two ends. The germline V gene encodes CDR1 SGHAT and CDR2 FQNNGV. CDR3 in amino acids: CASSLYIGTGANVLTF. CDR3 sequence (DNA): TGTGCCAGCAGCTTATACATAGGAACTGGGGCCAACGTCCTGACTTTC.